This TCR beta chain was sequenced for a study of cytomegalovirus exposure and HLA in healthy donors. Study-level points and caveats: Sequencing depth roughly uniform across donors was assumed in presence/absence analyses. The study had only CMV serostatus as immune exposure information. Some highly shared sequence variants likely arose as a pipeline artifact. Association of a missense DCLRE1C variant with TCR beta V- and J-gene trimming was reported in a later analysis.

CDR1 and CDR2 (germline): SEHNR, FQNEAQ (reference sequence). Losses at the gene ends were 4 bases for V and 3 bases for J; bases not matched to a gene: 9. The length of the CDR3 is 17 residues. The PCR had 60 Vbeta and 13 Jbeta primers. Profiled with immunoSEQ multiplex PCR; TCRdb holds only in-frame clones, not every one. The table lists roughly 160,000 clones, roughly 80% of them singletons, with approximately 2.2% in the top ten. As regards this clone: Its target is unknown.

The rearrangement links TRBV7-9 to TRBJ1-5; 10 bases line up with TRBD1. This TCR was recovered from a male donor in good health and CMV-seronegative. Sequencing was carried out using PBMCs. This CDR3 is CASSSIGQGGNNQPQHF. The CDR3 DNA reads as TGTGCCAGCAGCTCAATAGGACAGGGGGGAAACAATCAGCCCCAGCATTTT.